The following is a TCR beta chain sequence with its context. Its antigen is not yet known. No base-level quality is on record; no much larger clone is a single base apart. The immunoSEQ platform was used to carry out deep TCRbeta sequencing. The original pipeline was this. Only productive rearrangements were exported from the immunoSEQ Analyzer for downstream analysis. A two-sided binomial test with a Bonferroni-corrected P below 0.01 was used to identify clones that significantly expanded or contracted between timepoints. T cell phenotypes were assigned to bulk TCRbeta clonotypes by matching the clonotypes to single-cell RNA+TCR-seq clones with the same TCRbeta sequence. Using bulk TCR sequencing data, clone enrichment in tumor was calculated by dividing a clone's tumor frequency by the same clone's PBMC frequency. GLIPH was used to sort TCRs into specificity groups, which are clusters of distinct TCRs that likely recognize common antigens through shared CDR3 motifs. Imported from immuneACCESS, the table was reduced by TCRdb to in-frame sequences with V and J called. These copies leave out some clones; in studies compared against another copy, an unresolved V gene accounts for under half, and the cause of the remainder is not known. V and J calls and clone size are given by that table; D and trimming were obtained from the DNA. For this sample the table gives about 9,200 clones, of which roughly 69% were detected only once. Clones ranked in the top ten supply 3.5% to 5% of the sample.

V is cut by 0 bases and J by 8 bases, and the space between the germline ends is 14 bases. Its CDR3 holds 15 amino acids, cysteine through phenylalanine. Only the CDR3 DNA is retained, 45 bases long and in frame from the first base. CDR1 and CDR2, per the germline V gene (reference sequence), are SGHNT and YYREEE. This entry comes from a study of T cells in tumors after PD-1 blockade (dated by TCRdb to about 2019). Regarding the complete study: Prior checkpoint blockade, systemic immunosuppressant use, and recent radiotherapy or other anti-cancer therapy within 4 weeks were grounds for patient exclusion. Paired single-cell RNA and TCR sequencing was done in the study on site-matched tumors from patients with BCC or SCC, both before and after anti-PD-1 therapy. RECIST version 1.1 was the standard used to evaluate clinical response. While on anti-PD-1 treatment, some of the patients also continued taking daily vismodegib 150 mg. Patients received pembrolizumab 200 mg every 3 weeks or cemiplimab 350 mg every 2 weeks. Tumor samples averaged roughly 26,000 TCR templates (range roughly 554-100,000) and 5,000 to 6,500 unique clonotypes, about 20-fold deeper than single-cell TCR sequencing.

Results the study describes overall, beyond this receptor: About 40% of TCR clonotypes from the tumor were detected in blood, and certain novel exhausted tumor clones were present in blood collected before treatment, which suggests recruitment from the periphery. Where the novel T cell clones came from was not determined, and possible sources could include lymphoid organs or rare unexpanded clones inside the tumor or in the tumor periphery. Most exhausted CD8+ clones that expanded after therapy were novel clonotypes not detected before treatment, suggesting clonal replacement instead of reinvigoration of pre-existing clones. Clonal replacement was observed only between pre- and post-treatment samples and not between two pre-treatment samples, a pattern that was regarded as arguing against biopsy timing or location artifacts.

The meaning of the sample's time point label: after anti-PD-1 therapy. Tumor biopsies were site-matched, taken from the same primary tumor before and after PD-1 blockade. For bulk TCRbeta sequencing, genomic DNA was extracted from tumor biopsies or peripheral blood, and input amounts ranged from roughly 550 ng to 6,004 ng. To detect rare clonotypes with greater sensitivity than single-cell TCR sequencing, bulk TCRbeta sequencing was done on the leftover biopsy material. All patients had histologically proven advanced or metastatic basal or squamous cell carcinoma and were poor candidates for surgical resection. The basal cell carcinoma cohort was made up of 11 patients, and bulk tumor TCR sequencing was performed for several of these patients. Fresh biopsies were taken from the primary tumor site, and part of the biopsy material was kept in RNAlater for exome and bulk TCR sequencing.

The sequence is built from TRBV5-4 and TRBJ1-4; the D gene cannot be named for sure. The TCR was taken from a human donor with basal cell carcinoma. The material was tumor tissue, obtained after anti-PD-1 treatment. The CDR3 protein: CASSLDPLPGEKLFF. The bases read TGTGCCAGCAGCTTGGATCCTCTCCCGGGGGAAAAACTGTTTTTT.